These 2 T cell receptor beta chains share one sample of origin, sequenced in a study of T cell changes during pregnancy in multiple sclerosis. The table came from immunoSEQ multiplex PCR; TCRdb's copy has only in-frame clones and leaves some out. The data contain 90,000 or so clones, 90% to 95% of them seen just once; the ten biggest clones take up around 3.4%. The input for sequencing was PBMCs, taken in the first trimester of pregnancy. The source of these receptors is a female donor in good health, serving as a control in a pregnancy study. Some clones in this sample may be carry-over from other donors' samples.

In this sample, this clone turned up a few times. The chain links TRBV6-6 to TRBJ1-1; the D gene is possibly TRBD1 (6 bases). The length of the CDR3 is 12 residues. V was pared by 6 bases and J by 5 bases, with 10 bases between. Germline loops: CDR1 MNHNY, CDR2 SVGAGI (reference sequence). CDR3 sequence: CASSHRATEAFF. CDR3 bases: TGTGCCAGCAGCCACAGGGCTACTGAAGCTTTCTTT.

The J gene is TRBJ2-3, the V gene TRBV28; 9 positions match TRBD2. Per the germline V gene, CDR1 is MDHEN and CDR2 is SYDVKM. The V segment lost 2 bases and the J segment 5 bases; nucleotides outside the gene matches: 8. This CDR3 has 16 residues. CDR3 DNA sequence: TGTGCCAGCAGTTTACTAGCGGGGATAACTAGAGATACGCAGTATTTT. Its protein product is CASSLLAGITRDTQYF.